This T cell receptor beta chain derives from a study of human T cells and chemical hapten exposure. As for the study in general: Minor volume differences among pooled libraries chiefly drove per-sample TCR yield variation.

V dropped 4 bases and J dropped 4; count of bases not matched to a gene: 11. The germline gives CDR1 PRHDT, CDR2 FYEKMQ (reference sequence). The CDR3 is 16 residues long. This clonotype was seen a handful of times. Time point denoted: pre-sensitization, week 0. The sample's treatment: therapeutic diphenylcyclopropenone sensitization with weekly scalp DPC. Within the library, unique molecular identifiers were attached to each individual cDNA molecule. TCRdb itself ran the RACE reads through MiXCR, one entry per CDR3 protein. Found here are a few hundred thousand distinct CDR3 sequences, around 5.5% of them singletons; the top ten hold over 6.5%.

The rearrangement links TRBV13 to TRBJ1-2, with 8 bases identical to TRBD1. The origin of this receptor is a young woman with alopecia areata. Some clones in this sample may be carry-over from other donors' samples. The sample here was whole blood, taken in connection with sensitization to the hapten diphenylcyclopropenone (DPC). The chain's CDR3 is CASSSISGQGSYGYTF. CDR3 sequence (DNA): TGTGCCAGCAGCTCCATATCCGGACAGGGAAGCTATGGCTACACCTTC.